Listed below are T cell receptor beta chains from one sample, sequenced in a study of Tregs in tolerant kidney transplant recipients. Data came from immunoSEQ multiplex PCR; TCRdb stores just in-frame clones and leaves some out. The table lists 65,000 or so clones, 87% of them singletons. Specimen: CD4+ T cells from blood (PBMCs), collected 6 months after the transplant. All receptors come from a human patient who received a combined kidney and bone marrow transplant. Some T cells may have originated in the graft donor. Both conserved end residues are part of each CDR3. D genes are given only for firm matches. Not every row has a clone size; where given, it reads once, few, many or a size class.

TRBJ2-2 | . | TRBV9 | TRBD1 | TGTGCCAGCAGCGTAGTAGTACAGGGGGCAGGTGGGGAGCTGTTTTTT | CASSVVVQGAGGELFF
TRBJ1-1 | . | TRBV30 | . | TGTGCCTGGCAGGGACTCGTGGGCACTGAAGCTTTCTTT | CAWQGLVGTEAFF
TRBJ2-7 | . | TRBV28 | TRBD2 | TGTGCCAGCAGTTTGCTAGCGGGGTACGAGCAGTACTTC | CASSLLAGYEQYF
TRBJ2-2 | . | TRBV5-1 | . | TGCGCCAGCAGCCCCCTGGCTAGTACAGGCGGGGAGCTGTTTTTT | CASSPLASTGGELFF
TRBJ1-4 | . | TRBV11-2 | TRBD1 | TGTGCCAGCAGCCCCGACAGGGACCGGGAAAAACTGTTTTTT | CASSPDRDREKLFF
TRBJ1-5 | . | TRBV7-9 | . | TGTGCCAGCACGGCAGGATGGAATCAGCCCCAGCATTTT | CASTAGWNQPQHF
TRBJ1-1 | few | TRBV5-4 | . | TGTGCCAGCAGCGAGGCCCAGGGAACTGAAGCTTTCTTT | CASSEAQGTEAFF
TRBJ2-1 | . | TRBV7-8 | TRBD1 | TGTGCCAGCACGCAAACAGACAGGGGGGCGCGGAATGAGCAGTTCTTC | CASTQTDRGARNEQFF
TRBJ2-2 | few | TRBV6-6 | TRBD1 | TGTGCCAGCAGACCGCCGGGACAGGATTACACCGGGGAGCTGTTTTTT | CASRPPGQDYTGELFF
TRBJ2-1 | . | TRBV4-1 | TRBD2 | TGCGCCAGCAGCCCCTTTTATAGCGGGAGACCCTACAATGAGCAGTTCTTC | CASSPFYSGRPYNEQFF